This T cell receptor (beta chain) was documented in a study of cytomegalovirus exposure and HLA in healthy donors (TCRdb year 2017). With regard to the full study: An earlier analysis of roughly 500 of the donors reported under 300 Gb of sequence data and roughly 120 million unique TCR beta sequences obtained from approximately 180 million T cells. An early release covering over 500 HLA-typed donors comprised about 320 gigabases of sequencing data and 65 million to 100 million unique TCR sequences. Among the approximately 400 genotyped donors, approximately 77% belonged to the genetic ancestry cluster associated with self-reported Caucasian donors. The study aimed to test whether cataloging public T cell receptors could reveal signatures of past pathogen exposure. The T cell repertoires of around 670 subjects were profiled by immunosequencing and related to cytomegalovirus serostatus. A separate validation cohort of some 130 different subjects was used in addition to the 666-subject first cohort. To predict cytomegalovirus infection status, the study combined high-throughput TCR immunosequencing, statistical association of individual TCRs with disease status, and machine learning. To study patterns of TCR occurrence, a later analysis re-analyzed previously published TCR beta repertoires from 550 to 800 donors and added high-resolution HLA genotyping. In the later analysis, no new phenotypic data were used to find candidate immune exposures; instead, reliance was placed on TCR beta sequences and their occurrence across donors. An earlier analysis of roughly 580 of the donors used high-throughput TCR beta sequencing to judge whether each TCR beta V gene segment behaved as functional or pseudogenic. Donor age, sex, ethnicity and CMV serostatus were compiled together with the repertoire data. A later genetic analysis took genome-wide SNP genotypes for about 55% of the roughly 700 donors and used that subset as a discovery cohort. Every discovery cohort repertoire had been produced on one sequencing platform. Both class I and class II loci were covered by HLA typing, at four-digit resolution. The number of donors typed differed by locus, with roughly 629-640 for A, B, C, DRB1 and DQB1, over 500 for DQA1, 600 to 610 for DPA1, and 450 to 480 for DPB1. About 5 DR-DQ haplotypes were handled as single units for association and clustering, since linkage in the cohort was strong. Across roughly 420 genotyped donors of the cohort, an average of about 240,000 unique TCR beta nucleotide sequences per donor were sequenced, and roughly a sixth of those sequences were non-productive.

Preparation of the library involved the immunoSEQ multiplex PCR assay. A mixture of 60 forward primers for TCR Vbeta segments and 13 reverse primers for TCR Jbeta segments was used in the multiplex PCR. A multiplex PCR assay on genomic DNA amplified the CDR3 region of rearranged TCR beta genes. On the Illumina HiSeq System, the amplified TCR beta libraries were sequenced as 87-base-pair reads. The source study handled its data this way. A later analysis tallied roughly 78 million unique TCR beta chains across the 666 repertoires, and some 10 million of those chains were shared by two or more donors. Raw reads were error-corrected and collapsed into unique sequences with a nearest-neighbor algorithm that merged closely related sequences to remove PCR and sequencing errors. To assign V, D and J gene segments, CDR3 sequences were aligned to IMGT reference sequences. For a sequence to be retained, a match of at least six nucleotides was required to both a V gene segment and a J gene segment. A rearrangement was called productive if the CDR3 had no stop codons and remained in frame with V and J, and every other rearrangement was called non-productive. Following IMGT convention, CDR3 was defined as the stretch from the second conserved V-encoded cysteine up to the conserved J-encoded phenylalanine. The earlier analysis of 500 to 650 of the donors excluded any sequence lacking an unambiguous match to a single V gene segment. In an earlier analysis of approximately 590 of the donors, a V segment was called functional when productive rearrangements were above 56.7%, and segregating when the standard deviation between donors exceeded 5%. To diagnose cytomegalovirus status from the catalog of TCR beta chain sequences, a statistical classification framework was built. In a later analysis, TCR nucleotide sequences were compared against IMGT/GENE-DB human TR gene sequences so that V and J genes could be assigned. The TCRdist pipeline was used in a later analysis to assign CDR3 sequences and most-parsimonious VDJ recombination scenarios. In a later analysis, every TCR beta chain was defined by the combination of its CDR3 amino acid sequence and its V-gene family, and reads without a unique V-gene family were dropped. In a later analysis, 450 to 600 highly shared, low-generation-probability nucleotide sequences were removed to address suspected cross-contamination and a sequencing artifact. For each public chain, a later analysis derived a clonal expansion index from normalized ranks of inferred template counts within each repertoire. A later analysis computed generation probabilities with a VDJ recombination model fitted to out-of-frame rearrangements, and checked the results against IGoR. In a later analysis, hypergeometric tests were used to score TCR-TCR, TCR-HLA and TCR-CMV co-occurrence, with a repertoire-size bias correction applied to TCR pairs. False discovery rates were estimated in a later analysis by permuting HLA or CMV assignments 20 times. In a later analysis, co-occurring TCRs were grouped with DBSCAN, and TCRdist sequence similarity was added when clustering was performed within HLA-allele-positive subsets. Co-occurrence clustering excluded repertoires with fewer than 30,000 or more than 120,000 public chains, plus five with anomalous nucleotide sharing. The immuneACCESS repertoire file appears here via TCRdb, limited to in-frame rearrangements. These files lack a portion of the clones; in checked studies, under half of the deficit traces to unresolved V genes, and the cause of the others is not known. V and J calls and clone size come straight from that table; D and trimming were deduced from the DNA. Present in this sample are some 210,000 clones, about nine tenths of which were seen just once. Around 1.2% of the sample goes to the ten largest clones.

Here is what the overall study found, with its caveats: Correlated functional status among segregating V segments might be attributable to linkage disequilibrium, but an unknown experimental factor could not be ruled out. Roughly 15 rarely observed V segments, including chromosome 9 orphons, were excluded from the earlier analysis of approximately 600 of the donors because counts were too low. A later analysis found that TCR association rates varied across HLA loci, with DRB1 alleles showing the most associated TCRs and HLA-C alleles the fewest. A further reported finding was that TCR beta sequences accurately predicted the HLA-A and HLA-B alleles for most subjects in the first cohort. An earlier analysis of approximately 530 of the donors showed that most TCR beta V segments appeared in productive rearrangements either about 90% or about 30% of the time, which broadly matched IMGT annotations. A few of the identified cytomegalovirus-associated TCR beta chains were confirmed in vitro to be specific for cytomegalovirus antigens. In a later analysis, some 18,000 TCR beta sequences were associated with specific HLA alleles at a false discovery rate of 0.05. Assigning TCR associations to individual alleles was difficult when HLA alleles, especially DR and DQ, strongly co-occurred. In the study, around 150 TCR beta chains were listed as associated with cytomegalovirus. A later genetic analysis associated a missense DCLRE1C variant with V-gene and J-gene trimming of TCR beta chains, and an independent cohort replicated the association. The classifier was reported to diagnose cytomegalovirus status with high specificity and sensitivity in both the original and validation cohorts. According to a later analysis, parvovirus B19, influenza, CMV and Epstein-Barr virus appeared linked to several top co-occurrence clusters. Immune exposure information for the cohort was limited to CMV serostatus. A later analysis found that HLA-associated TCR beta chains were more clonally expanded and had lower generation probabilities than equally common non-associated chains. A later analysis found that most CMV-associated TCR beta chains appeared HLA-restricted, with HLA associations seemingly driven largely by CMV exposure. Sequencing depth was assumed to be roughly uniform across donors in the presence/absence analyses, though that assumption may not hold. Because HLA typing was unavailable for some donors at each locus, only the typed subset was used in association tests. According to the authors, the approach could potentially be generalized to other disease states and immunological phenotypes. Only TCR beta chains were sequenced in this cohort, and the absence of alpha or paired-chain data limited detectable features. A later genetic analysis reported fewer N-insertions in productive TCRs among donors in an Asian-associated ancestry cluster than the roughly 650-donor mean. The sequencing pipeline was judged likely to have produced a cluster of highly shared sequence variants as a technical artifact. Across donors, most TCR sequences were observed very rarely, whereas some public TCRs were present in many individuals.

The cohort was made up of approximately 670 healthy bone marrow donors. At the time of sampling, all cohort members were nominally healthy, though unrecorded immune exposures were likely present. The donor tested CMV seronegative, placing the donor among the 350 to 400 seronegative members of the cohort. Each donor provided a peripheral blood sample, and peripheral blood mononuclear cells were used for TCR beta sequencing. Genomic DNA extraction from the blood cell samples was performed with the Qiagen DNeasy Blood Extraction Kit. With respect to this clone: This clone's antigen is unknown. The sample holds no much larger clone one base away, and base qualities are not on file.

This clonotype was obtained from a man aged 25-45 years in good health and CMV-seronegative. The source material was PBMCs.

The bases read TGTGCTAGTGGTTTGGTACCGTTGCTGCCCGGGGAAAAACTGTTTTTT. Its translation reads: CASGLVPLLPGEKLFF. The sequence is built from TRBV12-5 and TRBJ1-4, with the identity of the D gene unclear. Its CDR3 holds 16 amino acids, cysteine through phenylalanine. Of the read, only the CDR3 DNA is kept; its 48 bases are in frame from base 1. Trimming costs V 0 bases and J 8 bases, and their ends lie 16 bases apart. The germline V gene specifies LGHNT as CDR1 and FRNRAP as CDR2. Supplemented by the reference TRBV12-5 and TRBJ1-4 proteins around the CDR3, the complete variable domain is DARVTQTPRHKVTEMGQEVTMRCQPILGHNTVFWYRQTMMQGLELLAYFRNRAPLDDSGMPKDRFSAEMPDATLATLKIQPSEPRDSAVYFCASGLVPLLPGEKLFFGSGTQLSVL.